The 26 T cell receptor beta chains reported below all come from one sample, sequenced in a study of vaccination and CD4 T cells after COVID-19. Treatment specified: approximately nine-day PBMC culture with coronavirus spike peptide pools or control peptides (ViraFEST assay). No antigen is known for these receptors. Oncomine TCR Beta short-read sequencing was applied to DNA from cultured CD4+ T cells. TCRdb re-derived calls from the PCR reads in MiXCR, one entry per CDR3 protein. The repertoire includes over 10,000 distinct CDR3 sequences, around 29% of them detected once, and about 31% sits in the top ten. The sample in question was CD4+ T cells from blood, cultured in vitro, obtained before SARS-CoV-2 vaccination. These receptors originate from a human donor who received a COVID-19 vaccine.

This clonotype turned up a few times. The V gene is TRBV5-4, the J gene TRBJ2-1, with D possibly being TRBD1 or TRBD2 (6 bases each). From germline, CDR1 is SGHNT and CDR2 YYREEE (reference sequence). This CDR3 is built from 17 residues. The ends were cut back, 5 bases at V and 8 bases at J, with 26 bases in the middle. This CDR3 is CASSSRGGGGLTDEQFF. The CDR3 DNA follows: TGTGCCAGCAGTTCTAGGGGCGGAGGGGGTCTGACCGATGAGCAGTTCTTC.

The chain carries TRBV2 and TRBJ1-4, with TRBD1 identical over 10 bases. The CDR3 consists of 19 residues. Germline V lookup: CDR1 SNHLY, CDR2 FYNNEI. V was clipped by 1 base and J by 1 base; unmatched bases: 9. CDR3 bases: TGTGCCAGCAGTGAAGAACGGACAGGGGGATTCGGAACTAATGAAAAACTGTTTTTT. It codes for CASSEERTGGFGTNEKLFF.

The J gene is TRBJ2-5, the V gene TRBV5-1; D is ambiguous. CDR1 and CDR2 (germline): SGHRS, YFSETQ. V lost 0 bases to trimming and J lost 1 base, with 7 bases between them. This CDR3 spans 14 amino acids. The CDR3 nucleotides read TGCGCCAGCAGCTTGGATTGGGGCCAAGAGACCCAGTACTTC. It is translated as CASSLDWGQETQYF.

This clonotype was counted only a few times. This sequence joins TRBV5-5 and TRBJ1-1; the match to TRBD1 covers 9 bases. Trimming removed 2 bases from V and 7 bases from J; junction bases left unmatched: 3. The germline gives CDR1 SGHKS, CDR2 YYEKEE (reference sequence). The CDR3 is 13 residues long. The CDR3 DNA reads TGTGCCAGCAGCTTCCGGGACAGGGTTGAAGCTTTCTTT. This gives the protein CASSFRDRVEAFF.

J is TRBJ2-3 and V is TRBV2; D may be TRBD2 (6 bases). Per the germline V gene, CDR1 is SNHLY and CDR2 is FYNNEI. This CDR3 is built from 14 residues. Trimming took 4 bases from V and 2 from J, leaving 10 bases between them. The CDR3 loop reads CASSGGGSTDTQYF. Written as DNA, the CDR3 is TGTGCCAGCAGTGGGGGAGGATCCACAGATACGCAGTATTTT.

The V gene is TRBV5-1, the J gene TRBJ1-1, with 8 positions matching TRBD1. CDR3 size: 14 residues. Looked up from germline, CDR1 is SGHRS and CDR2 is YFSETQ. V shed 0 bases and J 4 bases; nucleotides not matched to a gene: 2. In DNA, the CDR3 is TGCGCCAGCAGCTTGGTCCAGGGGGCCACTGAAGCTTTCTTT. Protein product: CASSLVQGATEAFF. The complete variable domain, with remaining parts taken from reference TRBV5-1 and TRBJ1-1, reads KAGVTQTPRYLIKTRGQQVTLSCSPISGHRSVSWYQQTPGQGLQFLFEYFSETQRNKGNFPGRFSGRQFSNSRSEMNVSTLELGDSALYLCASSLVQGATEAFFGQGTRLTVV.

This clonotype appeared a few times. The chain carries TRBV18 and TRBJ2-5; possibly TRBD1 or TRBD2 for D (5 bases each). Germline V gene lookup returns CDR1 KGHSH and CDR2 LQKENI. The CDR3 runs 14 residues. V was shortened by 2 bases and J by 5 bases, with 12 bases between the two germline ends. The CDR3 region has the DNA TGTGCCAGCTCACCAGGGGGACGACAGGAGACCCAGTACTTC. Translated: CASSPGGRQETQYF.

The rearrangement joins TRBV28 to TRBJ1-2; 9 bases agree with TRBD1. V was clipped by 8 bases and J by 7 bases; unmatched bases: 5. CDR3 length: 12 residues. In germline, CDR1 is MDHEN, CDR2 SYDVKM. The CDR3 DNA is TGTGCCAGCCAACAGGGGGCGCGTGGCTACACCTTC. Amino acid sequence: CASQQGARGYTF.

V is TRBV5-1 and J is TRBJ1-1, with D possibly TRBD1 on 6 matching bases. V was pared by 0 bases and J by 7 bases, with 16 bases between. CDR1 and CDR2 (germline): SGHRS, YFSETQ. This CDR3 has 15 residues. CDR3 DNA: TGCGCCAGCAGCTTGGCCGGCAGGGGTGAGGGTGAAGCTTTCTTT. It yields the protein CASSLAGRGEGEAFF.

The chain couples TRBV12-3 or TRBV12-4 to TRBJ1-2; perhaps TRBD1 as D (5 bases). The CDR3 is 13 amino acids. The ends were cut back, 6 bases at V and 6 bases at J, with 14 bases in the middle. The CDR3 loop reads CASRTLTVHGYTF. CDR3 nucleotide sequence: TGTGCCAGCAGGACGCTGACAGTTCATGGCTACACCTTC.

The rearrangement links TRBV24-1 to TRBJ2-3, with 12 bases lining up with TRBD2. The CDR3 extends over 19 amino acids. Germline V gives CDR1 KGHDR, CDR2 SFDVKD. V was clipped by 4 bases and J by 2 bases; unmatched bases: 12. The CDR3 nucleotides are TGTGCCACCAGTGACCGACCTGACGGACTAGCGGGGTACACAGATACGCAGTATTTT. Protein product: CATSDRPDGLAGYTDTQYF.

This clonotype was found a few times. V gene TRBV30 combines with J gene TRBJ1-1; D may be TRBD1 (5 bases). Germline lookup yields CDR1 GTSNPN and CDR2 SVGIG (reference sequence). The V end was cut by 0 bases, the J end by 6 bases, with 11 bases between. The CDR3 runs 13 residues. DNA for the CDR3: TGTGCCTGGAGTGTCGAGGGGCGGTCTGAAGCTTTCTTT. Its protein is CAWSVEGRSEAFF.

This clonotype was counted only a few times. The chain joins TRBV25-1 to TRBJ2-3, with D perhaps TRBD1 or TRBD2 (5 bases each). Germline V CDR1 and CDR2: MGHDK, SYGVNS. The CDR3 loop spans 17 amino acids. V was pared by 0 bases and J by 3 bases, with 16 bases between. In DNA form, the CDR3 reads TGTGCCAGCAGTGAATATATCGGTCCAGGGAGTACAGATACGCAGTATTTT. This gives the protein CASSEYIGPGSTDTQYF.

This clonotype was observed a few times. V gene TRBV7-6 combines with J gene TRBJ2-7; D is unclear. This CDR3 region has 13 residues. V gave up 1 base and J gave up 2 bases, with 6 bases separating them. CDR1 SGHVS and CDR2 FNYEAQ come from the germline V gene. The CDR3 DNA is TGTGCCAGCAGCTTAGGCCAACCCTACGAGCAGTACTTC. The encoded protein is CASSLGQPYEQYF.

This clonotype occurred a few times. The CDR3 bases are TGTGCCAGCAGACCGACAGGGGGCAGCTCTGGGGCCAACGTCCTGACTTTC. Protein sequence: CASRPTGGSSGANVLTF. The chain uses TRBV6-2 or TRBV6-3 and TRBJ2-6; TRBD1 agrees at 10 bases. The germline gives CDR1 MNHEY, CDR2 SVGEGT. The length of the CDR3 is 17 residues. V dropped 6 bases and J dropped 0; count of bases not matched to a gene: 5.

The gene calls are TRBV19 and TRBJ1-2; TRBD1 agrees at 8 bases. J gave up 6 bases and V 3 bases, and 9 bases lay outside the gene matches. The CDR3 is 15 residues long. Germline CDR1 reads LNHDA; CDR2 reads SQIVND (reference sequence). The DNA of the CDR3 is TGTGCCAGTAGTATTCCAGACAGGGGATGGCATGGCTACACCTTC. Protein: CASSIPDRGWHGYTF. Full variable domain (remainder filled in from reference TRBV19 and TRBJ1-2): DGGITQSPKYLFRKEGQNVTLSCEQNLNHDAMYWYRQDPGQGLRLIYYSQIVNDFQKGDIAEGYSVSREKKESFPLTVTSAQKNPTAFYLCASSIPDRGWHGYTFGSGTRLTVV.

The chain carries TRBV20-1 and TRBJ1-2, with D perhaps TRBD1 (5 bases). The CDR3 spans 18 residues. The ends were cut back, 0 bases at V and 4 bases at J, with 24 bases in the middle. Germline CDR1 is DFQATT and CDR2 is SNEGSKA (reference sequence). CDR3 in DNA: TGCAGTGCTAGAGATCCACGGGGCAATGACCGGTCCACCTATGGCTACACCTTC. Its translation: CSARDPRGNDRSTYGYTF.

CDR3 protein: CASSSLFSGTGNNEQFF. The CDR3 DNA reads TGTGCCAGCAGCTCACTTTTTTCCGGGACCGGGAACAATGAGCAGTTCTTC. The genes are TRBV11-3 and TRBJ2-1; D may be TRBD1 or TRBD2 (5 bases each). The CDR3 loop spans 17 amino acids. Trimming cost V 4 bases and J 5 bases, with 21 bases left between them. Germline CDR1 is SGHNT and CDR2 is YENEEA.

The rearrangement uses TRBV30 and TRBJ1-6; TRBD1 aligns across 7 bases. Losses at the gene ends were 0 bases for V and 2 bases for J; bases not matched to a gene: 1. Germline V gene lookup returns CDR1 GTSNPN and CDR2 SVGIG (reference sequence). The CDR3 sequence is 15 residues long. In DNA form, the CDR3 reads TGTGCCTGGAGTGTACAGGGGACCTATAATTCACCCCTCCACTTT. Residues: CAWSVQGTYNSPLHF.

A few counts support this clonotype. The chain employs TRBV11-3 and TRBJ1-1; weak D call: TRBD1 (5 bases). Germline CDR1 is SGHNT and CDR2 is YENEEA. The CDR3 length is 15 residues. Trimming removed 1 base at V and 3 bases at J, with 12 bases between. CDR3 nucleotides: TGTGCCAGCAGCTTAGGGGGGGAAGTGGACACTGAAGCTTTCTTT. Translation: CASSLGGEVDTEAFF.

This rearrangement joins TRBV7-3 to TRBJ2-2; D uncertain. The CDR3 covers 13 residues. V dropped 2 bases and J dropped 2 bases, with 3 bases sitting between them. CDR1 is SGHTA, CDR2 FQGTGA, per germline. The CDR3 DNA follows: TGTGCCAGCAGCTTACACAACACCGGGGAGCTGTTTTTT. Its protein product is CASSLHNTGELFF.

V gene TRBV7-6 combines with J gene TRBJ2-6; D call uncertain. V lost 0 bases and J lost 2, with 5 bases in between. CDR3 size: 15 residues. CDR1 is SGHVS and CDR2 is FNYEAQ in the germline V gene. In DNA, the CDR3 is TGTGCCAGCAGCTTAGCCGTACCTGGGGCCAACGTCCTGACTTTC. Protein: CASSLAVPGANVLTF.

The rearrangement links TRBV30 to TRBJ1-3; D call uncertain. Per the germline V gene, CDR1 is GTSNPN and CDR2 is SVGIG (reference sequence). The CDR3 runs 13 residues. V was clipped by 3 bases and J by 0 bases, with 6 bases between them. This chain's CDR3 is CAWSAASGNTIYF. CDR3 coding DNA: TGTGCCTGGAGCGCAGCCTCTGGAAACACCATATATTTT.

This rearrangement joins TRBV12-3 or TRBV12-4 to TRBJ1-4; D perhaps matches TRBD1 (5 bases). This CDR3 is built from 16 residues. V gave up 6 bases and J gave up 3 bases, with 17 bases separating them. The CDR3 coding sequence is TGTGCCAGCAGAGACGACAGCCGGGGATCTAATGAAAAACTGTTTTTT. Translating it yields CASRDDSRGSNEKLFF.

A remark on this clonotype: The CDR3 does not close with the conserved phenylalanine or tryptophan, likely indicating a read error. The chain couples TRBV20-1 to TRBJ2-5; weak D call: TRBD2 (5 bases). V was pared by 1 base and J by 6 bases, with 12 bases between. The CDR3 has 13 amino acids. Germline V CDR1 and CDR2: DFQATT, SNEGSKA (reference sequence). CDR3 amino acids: CSARVNREKTQYL. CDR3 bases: TGCAGTGCTAGAGTAAATAGGGAGAAGACCCAGTACTTA.

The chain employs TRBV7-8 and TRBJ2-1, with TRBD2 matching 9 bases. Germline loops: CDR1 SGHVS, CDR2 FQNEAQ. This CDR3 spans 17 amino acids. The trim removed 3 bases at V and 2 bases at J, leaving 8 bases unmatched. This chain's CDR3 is CASSLGGGGTAYNEQFF. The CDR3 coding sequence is TGTGCCAGCAGCTTGGGCGGGGGGGGCACGGCCTACAATGAGCAGTTCTTC. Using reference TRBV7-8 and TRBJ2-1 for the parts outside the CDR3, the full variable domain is GAGVSQSPRYKVAKRGQDVALRCDPISGHVSLFWYQQALGQGPEFLTYFQNEAQLDKSGLPSDRFFAERPEGSVSTLKIQRTQQEDSAVYLCASSLGGGGTAYNEQFFGPGTRLTVL.